This T cell receptor (beta chain) was found in a study of beta chain features in type 1 diabetes. Study-level results: At VDJ recombination sites, type 1 diabetes patients had fewer insertions and more deleted nucleotides.

A word on this clone: Its specificity is not known.

Sequencing targeted expressed TCRB transcripts, as all isolated RNA had been reverse transcribed. Sequencing was performed with immunoSEQ multiplex PCR; in TCRdb, only in-frame clones are kept and a portion is missing. The sample shows hundreds of thousands of clones, approximately 30% of them seen only once. Markers CD45RO/CCR7/CD25/CD127/CD95/CD27 served to sort CD4+ naive, central memory, regulatory and stem cell-like memory cells. Germline values: CDR1 MDHEN, CDR2 SYDVKM. The CDR3 has 13 amino acids. V lost 6 bases to trimming and J lost 5 bases, with 11 bases between them. The chain combines TRBV28 with TRBJ2-1; possible D gene TRBD2, 5 bases. The specimen sequenced was naive CD4+ T cells from blood. The receptor was isolated from a young man in good health. CDR3: CASRRTPHNEQFF. Here the CDR3 DNA reads TGTGCCAGCAGACGGACTCCCCACAATGAGCAGTTCTTC.